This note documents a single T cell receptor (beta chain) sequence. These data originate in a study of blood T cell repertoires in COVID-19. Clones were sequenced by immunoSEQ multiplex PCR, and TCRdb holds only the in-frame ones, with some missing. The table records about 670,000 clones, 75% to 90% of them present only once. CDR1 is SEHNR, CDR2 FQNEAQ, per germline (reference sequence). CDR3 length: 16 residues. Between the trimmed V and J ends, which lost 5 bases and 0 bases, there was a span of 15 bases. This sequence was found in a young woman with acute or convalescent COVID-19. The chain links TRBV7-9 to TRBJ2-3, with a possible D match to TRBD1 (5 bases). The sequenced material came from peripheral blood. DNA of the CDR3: TGTGCCAGCAGCCCCGACAGACGAATCAGCACAGATACGCAGTATTTT. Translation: CASSPDRRISTDTQYF.